This T cell receptor beta chain was obtained from a study of shared clonotypes between healthy human individuals. General observations from the study: Some naive CD4 clonotypes, around 4.9%, turned up in common across a handful of donors.

Genomic DNA per cell subset filled all wells of several immunoSEQ plates. Sorted-subset replicate PCRs used 200 ng of genomic DNA. This amount corresponded to some 30,000 T cell genomes. Measured with immunoSEQ multiplex PCR; TCRdb has only the in-frame clones, and not every one. The sample yields about 2.4 million clones, roughly 93% seen once. The CDR3 has 16 residues. CDR1 is SGHTA and CDR2 is FQGNSA in the germline V gene. Trimming left V 5 bases short and J 4 bases short, with 17 bases between. Each sample came from a Caucasian adult donor living in Nashville, Tennessee. Comment on this clone: Its antigen is undetermined.

The receptor comes from a man aged 18 to 29 in good health. Some clones in this sample may be carry-over from other donors' samples. This chain links TRBV7-2 with TRBJ1-4; TRBD1 is a possible D gene (5 bases). Sequenced sample: naive CD4+ T cells from PBMCs. Subset of the sample: CD45RA+ positively selected. CDR3 in DNA: TGTGCCAGCAGCCCGACTGGGGCCGGGAATAATGAAAAACTGTTTTTT. This translates into CASSPTGAGNNEKLFF.